This TCR beta chain emerged from a study of T cells in Graves' hyperthyroidism and ophthalmopathy. This clonotype has a count of ten or more. It was RNA transcripts that yielded the amplified TCR beta CDR3 regions. During a first-round RT-PCR of the TCR CDR3, the HTBI primer set was used. TCRdb fed the multiplex PCR reads into MiXCR, producing one record per CDR3 protein. The table shows hundreds of thousands of distinct CDR3 sequences, with approximately 15% occurring only once. Germline V gene data show CDR1 as MNHNS and CDR2 as SASEGT. Trimming cost V 5 bases and J 4 bases; bases outside gene matches: 5. The CDR3 sequence is 14 residues long.

The specimen was blood. The receptor was isolated from a woman aged 18-30 years with Graves' hyperthyroidism. The chain uses TRBV6-1 and TRBJ1-3; 7 bases fit TRBD1. CDR3 nucleotides: TGTGCCAGCAGTTACAGGGGAATGGGAAACACCATATATTTT. It yields the protein CASSYRGMGNTIYF.